The entry below describes one TCR beta chain. This sample stems from a study of technical replicates of blood from a handful of donors. Sequencing used immunoSEQ multiplex PCR; TCRdb keeps in-frame clones, though not all of them. This sample has about 70,000 clones, with approximately 97% found just once. Material for sequencing was T cells isolated from PBMCs. The receptor was derived from a human donor in good health.

CDR3 region: CASSFPAVDQTQYF. CDR3 coding DNA: TGTGCCAGCAGCTTCCCAGCGGTCGACCAGACCCAGTACTTC. The genes are TRBV7-9 and TRBJ2-5, with D possibly being TRBD2 (5 bases). Germline loops: CDR1 SEHNR, CDR2 FQNEAQ (reference sequence). This CDR3 region has 14 residues. V lost 3 bases, J lost 6 bases, and 14 bases lay in between.